This TCR beta chain was found in a study of CD8+ T cells in alopecia areata. Across the whole study: The SALT score measured affected scalp surface percentage in treated patients.

cDNA reverse transcribed from extracted RNA served as the sequencing template. Profiled with immunoSEQ multiplex PCR; TCRdb holds only in-frame clones, not every one. The sample lists approximately 210,000 clones; roughly 60% were seen once. A single count supports this clone. What it binds is unknown. The junction had 9 bases not matched to a gene; V was cut back by 3 bases and J by 5 bases. CDR3 length equals 15 residues. Germline V gene lookup returns CDR1 SGHTA and CDR2 FQGNSA. The treatment here: oral pan-JAK inhibitor, 5-10 mg twice daily. Findings and caveats of the study: Higher clonality was seen in lesional scalp than in normal scalp, especially in alopecia totalis/universalis.

The chain couples TRBV7-2 to TRBJ1-1; 7 positions agree with TRBD1. The sample in question was CD4+ T cells sorted from blood, obtained at approximately week 49, from a patient treated with tofacitinib. The receptor was isolated from a human donor with alopecia areata. In nucleotides, the CDR3 is TGTGCCAGCAGCTTTACAGGGGTGGGACGGACTGAAGCTTTCTTT. Translated: CASSFTGVGRTEAFF.